The entry that follows covers one TCR beta chain sequence. What it recognizes is unknown. V dropped 8 bases and J dropped 1; count of bases not matched to a gene: 11. Germline CDR1 and CDR2: SNHLY and FYNNEI. This CDR3 has 17 residues. The PCR was carried out with 60 Vbeta primers and 13 Jbeta primers. Produced via immunoSEQ multiplex PCR; TCRdb's table is partial and in-frame only. In all, the sample yields more than 200,000 clones. This sample stems from a study of cytomegalovirus exposure and HLA in healthy donors. Overall study context: When over 300 donors were genotyped, roughly four fifths of them were found to fall in the Caucasian-associated ancestry cluster.

Study-level points and caveats: A likely sequencing artifact accounted for one observed cluster of highly shared sequence variants.

J is TRBJ2-2 and V is TRBV2, with TRBD1 matching 9 bases. Sequenced sample: PBMCs. This receptor was identified in a woman aged 30 to 39 in good health and CMV-seropositive. The CDR3 spells CASAWSRDRENTGELFF. For the CDR3, the DNA is TGTGCCAGCGCCTGGTCCCGGGACAGGGAGAACACCGGGGAGCTGTTTTTT.